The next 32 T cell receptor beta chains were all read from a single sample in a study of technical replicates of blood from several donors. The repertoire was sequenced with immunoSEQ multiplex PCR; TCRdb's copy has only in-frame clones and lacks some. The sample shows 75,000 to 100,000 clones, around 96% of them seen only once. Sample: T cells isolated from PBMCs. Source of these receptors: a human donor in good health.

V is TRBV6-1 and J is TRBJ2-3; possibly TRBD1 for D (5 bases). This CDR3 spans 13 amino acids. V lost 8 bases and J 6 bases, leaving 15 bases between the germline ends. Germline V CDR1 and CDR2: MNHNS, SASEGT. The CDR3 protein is CASLDIPRDTQYF. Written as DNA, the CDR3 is TGTGCCAGCCTGGACATCCCCCGGGATACGCAGTATTTT.

The CDR3 region is CASSPGGDASSGNYSKRTQYF. The CDR3 coding sequence is TGTGCCAGCAGCCCGGGGGGGGACGCTTCTAGCGGAAACTATTCCAAGAGAACCCAGTACTTC. The chain combines TRBV9 with TRBJ2-5; 8 bases are a match to TRBD2. Unmatched junction bases numbered 31, after V lost 4 bases and J lost 8 bases. The CDR3 has 21 amino acids. Looked up from germline, CDR1 is SGDLS and CDR2 is YYNGEE.

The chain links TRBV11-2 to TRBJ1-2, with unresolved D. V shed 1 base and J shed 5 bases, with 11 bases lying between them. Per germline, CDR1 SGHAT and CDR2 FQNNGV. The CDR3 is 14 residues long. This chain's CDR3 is CASSLGRRGYGYTF. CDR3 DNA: TGTGCCAGCAGCTTAGGTCGGAGAGGTTATGGCTACACCTTC.

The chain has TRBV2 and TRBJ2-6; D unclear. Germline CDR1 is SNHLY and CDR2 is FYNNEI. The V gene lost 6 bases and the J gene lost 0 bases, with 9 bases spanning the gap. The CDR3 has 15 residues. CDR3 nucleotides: TGTGCCAGCAGGGAACAAATCTCTGGGGCCAACGTCCTGACTTTC. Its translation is CASREQISGANVLTF.

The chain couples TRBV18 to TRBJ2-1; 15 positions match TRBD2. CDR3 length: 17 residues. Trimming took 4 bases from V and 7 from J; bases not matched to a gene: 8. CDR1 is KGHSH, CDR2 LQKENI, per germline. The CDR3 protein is CASSRGTSGRLRNEQFF. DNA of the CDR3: TGTGCCAGCTCACGAGGGACTAGCGGGAGGTTGAGGAATGAGCAGTTCTTC.

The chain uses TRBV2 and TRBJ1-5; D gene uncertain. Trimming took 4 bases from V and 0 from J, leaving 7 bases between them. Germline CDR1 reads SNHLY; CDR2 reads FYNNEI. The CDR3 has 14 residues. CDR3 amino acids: CASSASGSNQPQHF. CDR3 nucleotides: TGTGCCAGCAGTGCATCGGGTAGCAATCAGCCCCAGCATTTT.

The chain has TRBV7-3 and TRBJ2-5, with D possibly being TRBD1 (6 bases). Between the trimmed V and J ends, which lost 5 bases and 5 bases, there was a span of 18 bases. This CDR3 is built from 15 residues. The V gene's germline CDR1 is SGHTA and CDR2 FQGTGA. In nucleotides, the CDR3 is TGTGCCAGCAGCGCCCCCGGGACAAATGAGGAGACCCAGTACTTC. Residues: CASSAPGTNEETQYF. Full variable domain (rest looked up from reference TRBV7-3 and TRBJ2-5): GAGVSQTPSNKVTEKGKYVELRCDPISGHTALYWYRQSLGQGPEFLIYFQGTGAADDSGLPNDRFFAVRPEGSVSTLKIQRTERGDSAVYLCASSAPGTNEETQYFGPGTRLLVL.

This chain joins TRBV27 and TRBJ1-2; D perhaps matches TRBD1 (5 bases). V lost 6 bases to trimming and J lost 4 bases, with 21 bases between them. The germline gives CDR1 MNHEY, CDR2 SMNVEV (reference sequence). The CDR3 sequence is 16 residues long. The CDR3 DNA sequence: TGTGCCAGCAGCTATTCCCTCACAGGACGTAGCTATGGCTACACCTTC. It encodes CASSYSLTGRSYGYTF.

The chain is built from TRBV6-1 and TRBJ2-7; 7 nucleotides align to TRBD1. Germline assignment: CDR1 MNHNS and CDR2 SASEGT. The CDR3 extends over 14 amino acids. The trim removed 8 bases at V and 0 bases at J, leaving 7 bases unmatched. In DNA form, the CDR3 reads TGTGCCAGCGATCCTAGGGACAGCTCCTACGAGCAGTACTTC. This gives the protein CASDPRDSSYEQYF.

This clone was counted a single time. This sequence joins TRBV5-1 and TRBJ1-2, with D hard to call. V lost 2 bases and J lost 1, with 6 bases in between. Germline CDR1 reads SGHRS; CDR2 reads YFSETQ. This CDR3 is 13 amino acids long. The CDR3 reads CASSFPGNYGYTF. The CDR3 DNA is TGCGCCAGCAGCTTTCCGGGTAACTATGGCTACACCTTC.

The CDR3 here is CASSIDPTGTGNTEAFF. In DNA form, the CDR3 reads TGTGCCAGTAGTATAGATCCGACCGGGACAGGGAACACTGAAGCTTTCTTT. V and J are TRBV19 and TRBJ1-1; 8 bases fit TRBD1. Germline V gene sequence: CDR1 LNHDA, CDR2 SQIVND (reference sequence). With 0 bases clipped from V and 1 base from J, the junction kept 7 bases outside the gene matches. The CDR3 runs to 17 residues.

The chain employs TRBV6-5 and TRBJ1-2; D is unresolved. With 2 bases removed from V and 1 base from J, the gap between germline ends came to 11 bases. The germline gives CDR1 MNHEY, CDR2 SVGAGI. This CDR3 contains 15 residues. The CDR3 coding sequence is TGTGCCAGCAGTTACCTATTGGAGATTAACTATGGCTACACCTTC. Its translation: CASSYLLEINYGYTF.

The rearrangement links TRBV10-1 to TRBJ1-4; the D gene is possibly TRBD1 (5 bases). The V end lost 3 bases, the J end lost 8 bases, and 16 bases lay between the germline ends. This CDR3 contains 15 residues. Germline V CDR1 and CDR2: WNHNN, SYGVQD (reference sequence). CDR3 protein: CASSENGQPVEKLFF. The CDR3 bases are TGCGCCAGCAGTGAAAATGGACAACCCGTCGAAAAACTGTTTTTT.

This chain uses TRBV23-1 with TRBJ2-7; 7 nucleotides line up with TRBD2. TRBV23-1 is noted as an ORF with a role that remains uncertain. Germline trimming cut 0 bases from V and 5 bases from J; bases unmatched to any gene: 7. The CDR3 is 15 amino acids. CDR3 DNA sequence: TGCGCCAGCAGTCAATCGGGGGGGGAGCTACACGAGCAGTACTTC. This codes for CASSQSGGELHEQYF.

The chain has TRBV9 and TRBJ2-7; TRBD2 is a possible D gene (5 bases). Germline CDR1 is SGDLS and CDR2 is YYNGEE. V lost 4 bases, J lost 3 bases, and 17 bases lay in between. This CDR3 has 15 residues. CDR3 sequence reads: CASSPLLGFGYEQYF. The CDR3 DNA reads TGTGCCAGCAGCCCCTTACTAGGATTTGGCTACGAGCAGTACTTC. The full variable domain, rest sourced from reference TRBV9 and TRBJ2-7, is DSGVTQTPKHLITATGQRVTLRCSPRSGDLSVYWYQQSLDQGLQFLIQYYNGEERAKGNILERFSAQQFPDLHSELNLSSLELGDSALYFCASSPLLGFGYEQYFGPGTRLTVT.

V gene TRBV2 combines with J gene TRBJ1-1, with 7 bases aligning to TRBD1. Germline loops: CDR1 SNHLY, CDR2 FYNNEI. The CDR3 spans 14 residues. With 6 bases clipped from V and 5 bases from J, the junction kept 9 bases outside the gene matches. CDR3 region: CASRAERGRTEAFF. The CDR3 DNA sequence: TGTGCCAGCAGGGCAGAAAGGGGGCGGACTGAAGCTTTCTTT. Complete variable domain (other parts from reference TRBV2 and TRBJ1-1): EPEVTQTPSHQVTQMGQEVILRCVPISNHLYFYWYRQILGQKVEFLVSFYNNEISEKSEIFDDQFSVERPDGSNFTLKIRSTKLEDSAMYFCASRAERGRTEAFFGQGTRLTVV.

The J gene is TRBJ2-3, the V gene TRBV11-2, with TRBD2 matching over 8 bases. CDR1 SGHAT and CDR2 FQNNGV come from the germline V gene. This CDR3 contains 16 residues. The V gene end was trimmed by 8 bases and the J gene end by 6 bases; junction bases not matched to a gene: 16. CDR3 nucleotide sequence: TGTGCCAGCCCCATAGGCCCAGCGGGAGAAACCGATACGCAGTATTTT. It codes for CASPIGPAGETDTQYF.

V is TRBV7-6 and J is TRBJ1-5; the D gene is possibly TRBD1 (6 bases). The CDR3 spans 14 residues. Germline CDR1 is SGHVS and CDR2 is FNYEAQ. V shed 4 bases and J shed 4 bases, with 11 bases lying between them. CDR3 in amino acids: CASSSTGTNQPQHF. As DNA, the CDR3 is TGTGCCAGCAGCTCCACAGGGACGAATCAGCCCCAGCATTTT.

Written as DNA, the CDR3 is TGTGCCAGGGACAGGGGAGAGACCCAGTACTTC. Amino acid sequence: CARDRGETQYF. The V gene is TRBV19, the J gene TRBJ2-5; TRBD1 matches 9 bases. The V segment lost 9 bases and the J segment 4 bases; nucleotides outside the gene matches: 0. Germline V gene sequence: CDR1 LNHDA, CDR2 SQIVND (reference sequence). There are 11 residues in the CDR3. Looking up the rest from reference TRBV19 and TRBJ2-5 gives the full variable domain: DGGITQSPKYLFRKEGQNVTLSCEQNLNHDAMYWYRQDPGQGLRLIYYSQIVNDFQKGDIAEGYSVSREKKESFPLTVTSAQKNPTAFYLCARDRGETQYFGPGTRLLVL.

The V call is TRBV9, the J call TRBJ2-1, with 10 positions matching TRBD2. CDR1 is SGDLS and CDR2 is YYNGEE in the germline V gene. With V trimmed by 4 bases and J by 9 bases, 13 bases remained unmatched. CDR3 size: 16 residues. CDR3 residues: CASSYRLTSGKGEQFF. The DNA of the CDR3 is TGTGCCAGCAGCTACCGGTTAACTAGCGGGAAGGGTGAGCAGTTCTTC.

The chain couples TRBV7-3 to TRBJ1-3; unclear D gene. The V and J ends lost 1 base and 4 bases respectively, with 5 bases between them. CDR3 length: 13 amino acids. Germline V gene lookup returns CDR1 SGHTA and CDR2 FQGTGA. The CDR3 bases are TGTGCCAGCAGCTTAAACACCGGAAACACCATATATTTT. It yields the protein CASSLNTGNTIYF.

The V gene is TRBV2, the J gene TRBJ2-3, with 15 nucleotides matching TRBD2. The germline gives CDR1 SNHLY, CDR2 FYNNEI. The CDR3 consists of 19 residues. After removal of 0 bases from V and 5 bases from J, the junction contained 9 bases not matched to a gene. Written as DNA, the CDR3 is TGTGCCAGCAGTGAAGCGCGGGGACTAGCGGGGGGTTTCGGAGATACGCAGTATTTT. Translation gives CASSEARGLAGGFGDTQYF.

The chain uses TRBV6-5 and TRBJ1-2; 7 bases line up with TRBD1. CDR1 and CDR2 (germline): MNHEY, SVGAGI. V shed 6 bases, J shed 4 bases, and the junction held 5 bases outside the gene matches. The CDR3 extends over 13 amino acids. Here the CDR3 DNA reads TGTGCCAGCAGCAGGGGACAGAGCTATGGCTACACCTTC. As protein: CASSRGQSYGYTF.

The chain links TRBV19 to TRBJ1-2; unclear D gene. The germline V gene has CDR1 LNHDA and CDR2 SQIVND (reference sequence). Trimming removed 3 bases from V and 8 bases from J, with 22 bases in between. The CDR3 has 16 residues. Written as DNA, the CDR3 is TGTGCCAGTAGTATGGTCGGGGAACAGACTTCCGGAGGCTACACCTTC. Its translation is CASSMVGEQTSGGYTF.

The CDR3 spells CATQLSGRAEVEQFF. The CDR3 coding sequence is TGTGCCACCCAACTGAGCGGGAGGGCCGAGGTCGAGCAGTTCTTC. The chain links TRBV11-1 to TRBJ2-1; 10 bases match TRBD2. The trim removed 10 bases at V and 10 bases at J, leaving 16 bases unmatched. Germline CDR1 SGHAT, CDR2 FQDESV (reference sequence). This CDR3 spans 15 amino acids.

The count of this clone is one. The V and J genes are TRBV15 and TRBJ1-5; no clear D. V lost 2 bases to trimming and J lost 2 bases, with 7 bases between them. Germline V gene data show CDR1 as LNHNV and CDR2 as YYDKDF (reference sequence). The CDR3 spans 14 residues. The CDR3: CATSRQSGNQPQHF. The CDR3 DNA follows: TGTGCCACCAGCAGACAATCAGGCAATCAGCCCCAGCATTTT.

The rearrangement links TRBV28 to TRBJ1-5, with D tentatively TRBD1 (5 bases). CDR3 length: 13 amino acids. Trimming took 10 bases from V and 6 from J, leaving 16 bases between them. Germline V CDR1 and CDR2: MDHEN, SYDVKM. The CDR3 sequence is CATGGDSFQPQHF. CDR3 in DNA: TGTGCCACCGGGGGAGACAGCTTTCAGCCCCAGCATTTT.

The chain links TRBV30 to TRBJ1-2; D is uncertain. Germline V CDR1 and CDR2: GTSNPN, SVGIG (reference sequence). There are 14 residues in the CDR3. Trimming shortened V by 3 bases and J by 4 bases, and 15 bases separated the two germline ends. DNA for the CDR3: TGTGCCTGGAGCGAAAACCCACGGAGCTATGGCTACACCTTC. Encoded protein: CAWSENPRSYGYTF.

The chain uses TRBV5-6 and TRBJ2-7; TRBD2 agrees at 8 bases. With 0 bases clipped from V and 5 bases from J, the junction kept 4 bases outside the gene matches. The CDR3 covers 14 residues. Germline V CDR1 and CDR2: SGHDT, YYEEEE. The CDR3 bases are TGTGCCAGCAGCTTGGAGCGGGAGCAGAACGAGCAGTACTTC. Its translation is CASSLEREQNEQYF.

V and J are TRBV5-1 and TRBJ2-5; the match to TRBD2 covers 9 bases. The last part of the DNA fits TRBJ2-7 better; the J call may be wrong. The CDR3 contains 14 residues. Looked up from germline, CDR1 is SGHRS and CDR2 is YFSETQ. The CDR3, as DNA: TGCGCCAGCAGCCCAGCGGGAGGATCCTACGAGCAGTACTTC. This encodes CASSPAGGSYEQYF.

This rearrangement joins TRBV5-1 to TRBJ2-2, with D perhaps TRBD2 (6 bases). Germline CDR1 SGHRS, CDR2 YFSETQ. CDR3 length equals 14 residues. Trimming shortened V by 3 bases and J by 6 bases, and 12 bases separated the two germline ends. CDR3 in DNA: TGCGCCAGCAGCTCCACGACTAGTCCCGGGGAGCTGTTTTTT. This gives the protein CASSSTTSPGELFF.

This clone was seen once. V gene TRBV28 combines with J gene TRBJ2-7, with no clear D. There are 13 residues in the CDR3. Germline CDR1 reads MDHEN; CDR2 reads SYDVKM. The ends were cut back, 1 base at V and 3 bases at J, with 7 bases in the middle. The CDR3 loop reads CASSLSNSYEQYF. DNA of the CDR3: TGTGCCAGCAGTTTATCTAACAGCTACGAGCAGTACTTC.